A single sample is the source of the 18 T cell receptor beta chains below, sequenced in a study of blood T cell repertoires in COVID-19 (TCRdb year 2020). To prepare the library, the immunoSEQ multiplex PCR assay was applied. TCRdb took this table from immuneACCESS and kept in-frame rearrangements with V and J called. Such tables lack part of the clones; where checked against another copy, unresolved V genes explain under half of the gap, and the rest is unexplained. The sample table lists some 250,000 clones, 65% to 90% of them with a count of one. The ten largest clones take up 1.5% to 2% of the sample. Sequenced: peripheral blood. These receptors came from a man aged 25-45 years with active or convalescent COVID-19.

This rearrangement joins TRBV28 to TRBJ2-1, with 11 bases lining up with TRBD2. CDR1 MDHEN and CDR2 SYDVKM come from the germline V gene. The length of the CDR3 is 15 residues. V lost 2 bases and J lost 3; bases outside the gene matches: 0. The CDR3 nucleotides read TGTGCCAGCAGTTTAGGGACTAGCGGCTACAATGAGCAGTTCTTC. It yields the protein CASSLGTSGYNEQFF.

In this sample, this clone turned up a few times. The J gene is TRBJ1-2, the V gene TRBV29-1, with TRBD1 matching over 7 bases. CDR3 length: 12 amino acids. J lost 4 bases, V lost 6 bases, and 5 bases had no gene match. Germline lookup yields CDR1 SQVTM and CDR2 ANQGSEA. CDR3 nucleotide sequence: TGCAGCGTCCGCAGGGGGGCCTATGGCTACACCTTC. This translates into CSVRRGAYGYTF.

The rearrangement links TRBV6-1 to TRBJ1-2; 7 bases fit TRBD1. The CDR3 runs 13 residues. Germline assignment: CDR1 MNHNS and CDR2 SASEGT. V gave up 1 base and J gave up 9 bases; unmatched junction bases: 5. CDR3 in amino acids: CASSEGRQGSYTF. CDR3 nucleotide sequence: TGTGCCAGCAGTGAAGGTCGACAGGGAAGCTACACCTTC.

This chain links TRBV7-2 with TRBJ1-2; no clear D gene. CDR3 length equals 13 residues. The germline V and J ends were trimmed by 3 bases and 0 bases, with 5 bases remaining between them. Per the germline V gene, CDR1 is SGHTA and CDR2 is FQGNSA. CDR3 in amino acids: CASSFDSNYGYTF. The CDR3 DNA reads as TGTGCCAGCAGCTTTGACTCTAACTATGGCTACACCTTC.

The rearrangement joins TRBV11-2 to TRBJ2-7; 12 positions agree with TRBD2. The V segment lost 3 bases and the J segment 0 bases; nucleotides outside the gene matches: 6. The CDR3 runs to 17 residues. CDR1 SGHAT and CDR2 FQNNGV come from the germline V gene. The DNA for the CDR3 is TGTGCCAGCAGCTTTACTAGCGGGGGGATAAGCTCCTACGAGCAGTACTTC. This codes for CASSFTSGGISSYEQYF.

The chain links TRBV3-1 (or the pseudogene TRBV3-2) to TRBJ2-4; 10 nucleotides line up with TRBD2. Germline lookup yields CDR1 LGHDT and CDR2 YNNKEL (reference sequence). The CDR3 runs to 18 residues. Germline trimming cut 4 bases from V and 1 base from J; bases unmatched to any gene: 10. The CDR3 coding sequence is TGTGCCAGCAGCCCCCGCACTAGCGGGGTTCGGGCCAAAAACATTCAGTACTTC. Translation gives CASSPRTSGVRAKNIQYF.

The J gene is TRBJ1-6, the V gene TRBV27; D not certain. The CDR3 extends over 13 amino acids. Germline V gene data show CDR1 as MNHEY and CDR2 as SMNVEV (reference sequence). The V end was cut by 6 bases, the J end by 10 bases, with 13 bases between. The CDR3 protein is CASSFGPGSPLHF. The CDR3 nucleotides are TGTGCCAGCAGCTTCGGTCCCGGGTCACCCCTCCACTTT.

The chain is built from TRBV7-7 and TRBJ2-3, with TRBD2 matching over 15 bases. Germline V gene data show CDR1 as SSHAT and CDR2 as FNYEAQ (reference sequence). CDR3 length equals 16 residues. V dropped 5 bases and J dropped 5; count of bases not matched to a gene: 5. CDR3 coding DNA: TGTGCCAGCAGCCCGGGACTAGCGGGAGGCATAGATACGCAGTATTTT. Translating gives CASSPGLAGGIDTQYF.

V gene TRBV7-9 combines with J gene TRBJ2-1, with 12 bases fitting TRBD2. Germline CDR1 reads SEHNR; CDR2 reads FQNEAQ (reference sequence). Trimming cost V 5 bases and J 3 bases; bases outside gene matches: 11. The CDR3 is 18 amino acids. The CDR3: CASSLPPRLAGVYNEQFF. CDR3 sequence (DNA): TGTGCCAGCAGCCTCCCCCCGAGACTAGCGGGGGTCTACAATGAGCAGTTCTTC. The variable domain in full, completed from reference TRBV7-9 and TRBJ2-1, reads DTGVSQNPRHKITKRGQNVTFRCDPISEHNRLYWYRQTLGQGPEFLTYFQNEAQLEKSRLLSDRFSAERPKGSFSTLEIQRTEQGDSAMYLCASSLPPRLAGVYNEQFFGPGTRLTVL.

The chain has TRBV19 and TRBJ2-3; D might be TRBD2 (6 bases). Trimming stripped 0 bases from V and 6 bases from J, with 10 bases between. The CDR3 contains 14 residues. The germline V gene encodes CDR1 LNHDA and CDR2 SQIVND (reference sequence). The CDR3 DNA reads TGTGCCAGTAGTATAGACGGGGGACGGGATACGCAGTATTTT. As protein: CASSIDGGRDTQYF.

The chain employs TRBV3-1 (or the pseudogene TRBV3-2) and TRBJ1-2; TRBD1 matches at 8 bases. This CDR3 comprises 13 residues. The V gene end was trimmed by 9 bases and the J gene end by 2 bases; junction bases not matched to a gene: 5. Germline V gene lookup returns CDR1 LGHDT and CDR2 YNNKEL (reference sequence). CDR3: CARPGQANYGYTF. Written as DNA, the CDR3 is TGTGCCAGACCGGGACAGGCGAACTATGGCTACACCTTC.

CDR3 in DNA: TGTGCCAGCAGCTTAGGGCTAGCGGGGACCGGGGAGCTGTTTTTT. It is translated as CASSLGLAGTGELFF. V is TRBV7-7 and J is TRBJ2-2; 9 positions match TRBD2. This CDR3 comprises 15 residues. Germline V gives CDR1 SSHAT, CDR2 FNYEAQ (reference sequence). After removal of 1 base from V and 5 bases from J, the junction contained 2 bases not matched to a gene.

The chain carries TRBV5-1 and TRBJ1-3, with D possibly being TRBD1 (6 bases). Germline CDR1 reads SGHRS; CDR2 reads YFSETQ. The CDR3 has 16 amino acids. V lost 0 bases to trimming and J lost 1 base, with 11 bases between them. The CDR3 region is CASSLDLDRSGNTIYF. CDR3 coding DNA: TGCGCCAGCAGCTTGGACCTTGACAGGTCTGGAAACACCATATATTTT. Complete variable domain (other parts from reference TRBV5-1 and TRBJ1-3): KAGVTQTPRYLIKTRGQQVTLSCSPISGHRSVSWYQQTPGQGLQFLFEYFSETQRNKGNFPGRFSGRQFSNSRSEMNVSTLELGDSALYLCASSLDLDRSGNTIYFGEGSWLTVV.

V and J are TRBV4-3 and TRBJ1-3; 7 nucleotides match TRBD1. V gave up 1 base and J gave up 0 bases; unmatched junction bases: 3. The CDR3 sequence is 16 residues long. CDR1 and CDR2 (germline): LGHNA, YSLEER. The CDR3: CASSQVGTVSGNTIYF. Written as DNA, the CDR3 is TGCGCCAGCAGCCAAGTGGGGACAGTCTCTGGAAACACCATATATTTT.

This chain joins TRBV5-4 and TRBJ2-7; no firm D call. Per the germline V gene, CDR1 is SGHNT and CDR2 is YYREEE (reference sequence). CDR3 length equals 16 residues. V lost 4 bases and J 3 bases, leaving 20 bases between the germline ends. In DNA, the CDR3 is TGTGCCAGCAGCCTGGACGGTATGTTAACCTACTACGAGCAGTACTTC. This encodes CASSLDGMLTYYEQYF.

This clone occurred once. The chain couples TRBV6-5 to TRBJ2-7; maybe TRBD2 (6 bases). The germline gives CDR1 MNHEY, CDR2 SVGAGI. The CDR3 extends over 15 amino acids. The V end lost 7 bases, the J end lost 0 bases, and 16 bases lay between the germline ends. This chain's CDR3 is CASKNQEGSSYEQYF. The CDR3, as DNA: TGTGCCAGCAAAAACCAGGAGGGAAGCTCCTACGAGCAGTACTTC.

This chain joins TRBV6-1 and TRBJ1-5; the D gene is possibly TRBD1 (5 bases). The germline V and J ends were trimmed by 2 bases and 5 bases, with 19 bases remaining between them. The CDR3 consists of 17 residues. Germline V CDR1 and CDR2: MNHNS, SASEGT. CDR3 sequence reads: CASSELSDTQGDQPQHF. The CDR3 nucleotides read TGTGCCAGCAGTGAACTATCCGACACACAAGGGGATCAGCCCCAGCATTTT.

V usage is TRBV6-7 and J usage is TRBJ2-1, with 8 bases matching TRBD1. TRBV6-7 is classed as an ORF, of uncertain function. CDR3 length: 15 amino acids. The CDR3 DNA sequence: TGTGCAATTAAGGACAGGGACGACCGACACAATGAGCAGTTCTTC. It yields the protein CAIKDRDDRHNEQFF.